The clone carrying this T cell receptor beta chain appeared a few times. Its specificity is not known. TCRdb re-analysed the RT-PCR reads in MiXCR, keeping a single row per CDR3 protein. The data contain 650,000 to 800,000 distinct CDR3 sequences, more than 11% of them singletons. The data belong to a study of response to subunit inactivated influenza vaccine. Study conclusions and caveats: The authors suggested that few new T cells are recruited per seasonal influenza vaccination.

V was pared by 1 base and J by 5 bases, with 13 bases between. The V gene's germline CDR1 is SGHTA and CDR2 FQGNSA. The CDR3 runs 15 residues. The sequence came from a man aged 45-60 years who received an inactivated influenza vaccine. The rearrangement uses TRBV7-2 and TRBJ2-3; D possibly corresponds to TRBD1 (6 bases). Specimen: PBMCs from blood, collected 14 to 15 days before vaccination. Here the CDR3 reads CASSLVAGVGDTQYF. CDR3 sequence (DNA): TGTGCCAGCAGCTTAGTGGCAGGGGTGGGAGATACGCAGTATTTT. Full variable domain (remainder filled in from reference TRBV7-2 and TRBJ2-3): GAGVSQSPSNKVTEKGKDVELRCDPISGHTALYWYRQSLGQGLEFLIYFQGNSAPDKSGLPSDRFSAERTGGSVSTLTIQRTQQEDSAVYLCASSLVAGVGDTQYFGPGTRLTVL.